A selection of T cell receptor beta chains follows, all from one sample in a study of T cell repertoires in cytomegalovirus infection. TCRdb processed the reads anew with MiXCR; each CDR3 protein has one entry. In the table there are about 160,000 distinct CDR3 sequences, roughly 18% of which are singletons. Sample: CD8+ T cells from PBMCs. The receptor set was obtained from a human donor in good health (CMV status not recorded). Some clones in this sample may be carry-over from other donors' samples. The CDR3 runs from the conserved cysteine through the conserved F or W. The D gene is left open where the match is weak. The size of a clone is reported for some rows only, either as once, few or many, or as a class for expanded clones.

j_call clone_size d_call v_call cdr3_aa cdr3_nt
TRBJ2-1 - - TRBV23-1 CASSQSTHGVDNEQFF TGCGCCAGCAGTCAATCGACCCACGGAGTGGACAATGAGCAGTTCTTC
TRBJ1-5 few - TRBV7-4 CASSLMWDSNQPQHF TGTGCCAGCAGCTTAATGTGGGATAGCAATCAGCCCCAGCATTTT
TRBJ2-1 - TRBD1 TRBV29-1 CSVSSPTGFNEQFF TGCAGCGTTTCCTCCCCGACAGGGTTCAATGAGCAGTTCTTC
TRBJ2-1 - TRBD2 TRBV6-5 CASRTSADEQFF TGTGCCAGCAGAACTAGCGCGGATGAGCAGTTCTTC
TRBJ2-5 few TRBD2 TRBV7-6 CASSQTGGETQYF TGTGCCAGCAGCCAAACGGGGGGGGAGACCCAGTACTTC
TRBJ2-7 few - TRBV11-2 CASSLTSTSTYEQYF TGTGCCAGCAGCTTAACGTCGACGTCAACCTACGAGCAGTACTTC
TRBJ2-3 many TRBD2 TRBV6-5 CASSITSGRATDTQYF TGTGCCAGCAGTATAACTAGCGGGAGGGCTACGGATACGCAGTATTTT
TRBJ2-1 - - TRBV28 CAAGRRDSYNEQFF TGTGCCGCCGGGCGGCGGGATTCCTACAATGAGCAGTTCTTC
TRBJ2-1 - - TRBV6-5 CASSSATGALYNEQFF TGTGCCAGCAGTTCCGCCACTGGGGCACTTTACAATGAGCAGTTCTTC
TRBJ2-1 - TRBD2 TRBV7-4 CASGGSGSPHNEQFF TGTGCCTCAGGGGGTAGCGGGAGTCCCCACAATGAGCAGTTCTTC
TRBJ2-2 - TRBD2 TRBV12-3/TRBV12-4 CASTPGTSGAASNTGELFF TGTGCCAGCACCCCCGGCACTAGCGGGGCGGCTTCGAACACCGGGGAGCTGTTTTTT
TRBJ1-1 few - TRBV7-6 CASTRLGVTEAFF TGTGCCAGCACCCGTCTCGGGGTCACTGAAGCTTTCTTT
TRBJ1-5 - TRBD1 TRBV20-1 CSAQPIPDRGNQPQHF TGCAGTGCTCAACCTATTCCGGACAGGGGCAATCAGCCCCAGCATTTT
TRBJ2-7 few - TRBV11-2 CASSLGLGAYEQYF TGTGCCAGCAGCTTGGGACTTGGGGCCTACGAGCAGTACTTC
TRBJ2-6 few - TRBV7-9 CASSLDLSGANVLTF TGTGCCAGCAGCCTGGACCTCTCTGGGGCCAACGTCCTGACTTTC
TRBJ1-1 few - TRBV19 CASTKGRGGTEAFF TGTGCCAGTACCAAGGGGAGGGGAGGCACTGAAGCTTTCTTT
TRBJ2-5 few TRBD2 TRBV6-2/TRBV6-3 CASSYPRWGGEQETQYF TGTGCCAGCAGTTACCCGCGTTGGGGAGGGGAACAAGAGACCCAGTACTTC
TRBJ1-1 - - TRBV14 CASSQGRWGTEAFF TGTGCCAGCAGCCAAGGGAGGTGGGGCACTGAAGCTTTCTTT
TRBJ1-2 - - TRBV10-3 CAIQPGNYGYTF TGTGCCATCCAACCGGGGAACTATGGCTACACCTTC
TRBJ1-1 few - TRBV6-5 CASSSQRNTEAFF TGTGCCAGCAGTTCACAACGGAACACTGAAGCTTTCTTT
TRBJ2-7 medium-sized TRBD1 TRBV7-4 CASSPGQGGSSYEQYF TGTGCCAGCAGCCCAGGACAGGGTGGAAGCTCCTACGAGCAGTACTTC
TRBJ2-7 few - TRBV7-6 CASSLKGFYEQYF TGTGCCAGCAGCTTAAAAGGGTTCTACGAGCAGTACTTC
TRBJ1-4 - - TRBV7-6 CASSLGQSPGKLFF TGTGCCAGCAGCTTAGGTCAATCGCCAGGAAAACTGTTTTTT
TRBJ2-1 - TRBD1 TRBV4-1 CASSQTPGTGIVNEQFF TGCGCCAGCAGCCAAACCCCCGGGACAGGGATTGTCAATGAGCAGTTCTTC
TRBJ2-7 - TRBD2 TRBV20-1 CSARDKLAGIFYEQYF TGCAGTGCTAGAGATAAACTAGCGGGCATCTTCTACGAGCAGTACTTC
TRBJ1-1 few TRBD1 TRBV5-4 CASGQGAEAFF TGTGCCAGCGGACAGGGGGCTGAAGCTTTCTTT
TRBJ2-1 - - TRBV27 CASSLSYGYNEQFF TGTGCCAGCAGTTTATCGTACGGATACAATGAGCAGTTCTTC
TRBJ2-1 - TRBD1 TRBV19 CASSMGQGVVYEQFF TGTGCCAGTAGTATGGGACAGGGGGTAGTGTATGAGCAGTTCTTC
TRBJ1-5 - - TRBV28 CASNDMGSANQPQHF TGTGCCAGCAACGACATGGGGTCGGCCAATCAGCCCCAGCATTTT
TRBJ1-1 few - TRBV20-1 CSARVYGFNTEAFF TGCAGTGCTAGAGTATATGGGTTTAACACTGAAGCTTTCTTT
TRBJ2-7 few TRBD1 TRBV7-8 CASSLSAGQGPEQYF TGTGCCAGCAGCTTATCAGCGGGACAGGGACCCGAGCAGTACTTC
TRBJ2-1 few - TRBV28 CASSPMGGLYNEQFF TGTGCCAGCAGCCCCATGGGCGGTCTATACAATGAGCAGTTCTTC
TRBJ2-3 few TRBD2 TRBV7-3 CASSSGTRPDTQYF TGTGCCAGCAGCTCCGGGACTAGACCAGATACGCAGTATTTT
TRBJ2-1 - TRBD2 TRBV28 CASSPVGGNEQFF TGTGCCAGCAGCCCCGTGGGGGGGAATGAGCAGTTCTTC
TRBJ1-2 few - TRBV14 CASSPVAGYYGYTF TGTGCCAGCTCCCCCGTTGCAGGGTACTATGGCTACACCTTC
TRBJ2-5 - TRBD2 TRBV11-2 CASSLFLGGPETQYF TGTGCCAGCAGCTTATTTCTGGGAGGGCCGGAGACCCAGTACTTC
TRBJ1-1 many - TRBV7-8 CASSLRQTEAFF TGTGCCAGCAGCCTGAGACAGACTGAAGCTTTCTTT
TRBJ2-7 few - TRBV7-2 CASRGERGYEQYF TGTGCCAGCAGGGGTGAACGAGGCTACGAGCAGTACTTC
TRBJ2-4 - - TRBV6-2/TRBV6-3 CASSWGDSMDF TGTGCCAGCAGTTGGGGGGATTCAATGGACTTC
TRBJ2-5 - - TRBV7-9 CASSLGTAETQYF TGTGCCAGCAGCTTAGGGACAGCGGAGACCCAGTACTTC
TRBJ1-5 - - TRBV12-3/TRBV12-4 CASSNTNQPQHF TGTGCCAGCAGTAACACCAATCAGCCCCAGCATTTT
TRBJ2-5 few - TRBV20-1 CSAKGGQETQYF TGCAGTGCTAAGGGCGGGCAAGAGACCCAGTACTTC
TRBJ2-2 few TRBD1 TRBV6-5 CASTFRQGNTGELFF TGTGCCAGCACCTTCAGACAGGGAAACACCGGGGAGCTGTTTTTT
TRBJ2-3 - TRBD1 TRBV19 CASRTGSNTDTQYF TGTGCCAGCCGGACAGGGTCAAACACAGATACGCAGTATTTT
TRBJ2-5 - TRBD1 TRBV25-1 CASSPGQGIQETQYF TGTGCCAGCAGTCCGGGACAGGGGATTCAAGAGACCCAGTACTTC
TRBJ2-1 - - TRBV7-6 CASSLLGRTSNNEQFF TGTGCCAGCAGCTTATTGGGCCGGACATCTAACAATGAGCAGTTCTTC
TRBJ2-5 few TRBD1 TRBV6-2/TRBV6-3 CASSFTGGAETQYF TGTGCCAGCAGTTTTACAGGGGGCGCGGAGACCCAGTACTTC